The 27 T cell receptor beta chains below all came from one sample that was sequenced in a study of response to subunit inactivated influenza vaccine. TCRdb reanalysed the RT-PCR reads using MiXCR and keeps one entry per CDR3 protein. The sample lists around 520,000 distinct CDR3 sequences; 12% were seen once. The specimen comprised PBMCs from blood, sampled on the day of vaccination. These receptors came from a man aged 45 to 65 who received an inactivated influenza vaccine.

This clonotype was seen a handful of times. The chain couples TRBV7-9 to TRBJ2-3; TRBD2 matches 9 bases. Germline V gene data show CDR1 as SEHNR and CDR2 as FQNEAQ (reference sequence). This CDR3 contains 17 residues. Trimming at V came to 0 bases and at J to 0 bases, leaving 4 bases not matched to a gene. Here the CDR3 reads CASSLAAGGISTDTQYF. DNA of the CDR3: TGTGCCAGCAGCTTAGCAGCGGGAGGCATAAGCACAGATACGCAGTATTTT.

The V call is TRBV12-3 or TRBV12-4, the J call TRBJ2-5; D is unclear. Trimming cost V 2 bases and J 2 bases, with 12 bases left between them. The CDR3 covers 15 residues. The CDR3 nucleotides are TGTGCCAGCAGTTTATACCGAGATAGACAAGAGACCCAGTACTTC. Its protein product is CASSLYRDRQETQYF.

This clonotype was detected only a few times. The V gene is TRBV5-1, the J gene TRBJ2-1; 10 bases line up with TRBD2. The CDR3 is 18 residues long. Germline assignment: CDR1 SGHRS and CDR2 YFSETQ. Losses at the gene ends were 0 bases for V and 6 bases for J; bases not matched to a gene: 12. CDR3 loop: CASSLGLAGAPYANEQFF. CDR3 sequence (DNA): TGCGCCAGCAGCTTGGGGCTAGCGGGGGCTCCCTACGCCAATGAGCAGTTCTTC.

The chain employs TRBV12-3 or TRBV12-4 and TRBJ2-7, with D unresolved. CDR3 size: 12 residues. V lost 3 bases and J 6 bases, leaving 9 bases between the germline ends. CDR3 coding DNA: TGTGCCAGCAGTTTCAGGTCCCGCGAGCAGTACTTC. Protein product: CASSFRSREQYF.

Only a few counts were recorded for this clonotype. The rearrangement joins TRBV9 to TRBJ2-7; TRBD1 aligns across 10 bases. V shed 4 bases and J 5 bases; nucleotides not matched to a gene: 9. The germline gives CDR1 SGDLS, CDR2 YYNGEE. This CDR3 comprises 15 residues. The CDR3 DNA reads as TGTGCCAGCAGCCCCCGGACAGGGGGAACGGACGAGCAGTACTTC. Translated, it gives CASSPRTGGTDEQYF.

In DNA, the CDR3 is TGTGCCAGCAGTTACTCGTCGGGATACGTTTACAATGAGCAGTTCTTC. It translates to CASSYSSGYVYNEQFF. V and J are TRBV6-5 and TRBJ2-1; a weak D match, TRBD2 (5 bases). The CDR3 is 16 residues long. From germline, CDR1 is MNHEY and CDR2 SVGAGI. The V end lost 0 bases, the J end lost 4 bases, and 13 bases lay between the germline ends.

V is TRBV7-8 and J is TRBJ2-1; 8 bases align to TRBD2. J gave up 10 bases and V 5 bases, and 13 bases lay outside the gene matches. This CDR3 contains 15 residues. Germline V gene lookup returns CDR1 SGHVS and CDR2 FQNEAQ. The chain's CDR3 is CASSAPAGAPREQFF. For the CDR3, the DNA is TGTGCCAGCAGCGCCCCAGCGGGGGCCCCTAGGGAGCAGTTCTTC. The complete variable domain, with remaining parts taken from reference TRBV7-8 and TRBJ2-1, reads GAGVSQSPRYKVAKRGQDVALRCDPISGHVSLFWYQQALGQGPEFLTYFQNEAQLDKSGLPSDRFFAERPEGSVSTLKIQRTQQEDSAVYLCASSAPAGAPREQFFGPGTRLTVL.

This clonotype was detected only a few times. The chain uses TRBV5-1 and TRBJ2-2; possibly TRBD2 for D (6 bases). The V gene lost 4 bases and the J gene lost 7 bases, with 11 bases spanning the gap. The CDR3 length is 13 residues. Germline-derived CDR1 and CDR2 are SGHRS and YFSETQ. In nucleotides, the CDR3 is TGCGCCAGCAGCCTGCGGGACCGCGGGGAGCTGTTTTTT. Its protein product is CASSLRDRGELFF. Variable domain in full (rest from reference TRBV5-1 and TRBJ2-2): KAGVTQTPRYLIKTRGQQVTLSCSPISGHRSVSWYQQTPGQGLQFLFEYFSETQRNKGNFPGRFSGRQFSNSRSEMNVSTLELGDSALYLCASSLRDRGELFFGEGSRLTVL.

For the CDR3, the DNA is TGTGCCAGCAGTGAAGCAGCGGGGACAGCCCCAGATACGCAGTATTTT. This sequence encodes CASSEAAGTAPDTQYF. The chain employs TRBV6-1 and TRBJ2-3; D may correspond to TRBD1 or TRBD2 (7 bases each). CDR3 length equals 16 residues. Germline CDR1 MNHNS, CDR2 SASEGT. V dropped 0 bases and J dropped 4 bases, with 14 bases sitting between them.

This clonotype has a handful of counts. CDR3 protein: CASSFPRGEAFF. DNA for the CDR3: TGTGCCAGCAGCTTCCCTAGGGGGGAAGCTTTCTTT. The chain employs TRBV5-4 and TRBJ1-1, with D perhaps TRBD1 (6 bases). This CDR3 region has 12 residues. With 2 bases removed from V and 8 bases from J, the gap between germline ends came to 10 bases. Per the germline V gene, CDR1 is SGHNT and CDR2 is YYREEE (reference sequence).

This clonotype was seen ten or more times. The chain uses TRBV5-1 and TRBJ2-5; the match to TRBD2 covers 10 bases. J was trimmed by 3 bases and V by 5 bases; bases with no gene match: 7. Germline CDR1 SGHRS, CDR2 YFSETQ. The CDR3 covers 15 residues. The CDR3 loop is CASSFHSGGKETQYF. The CDR3 DNA follows: TGCGCCAGCAGTTTCCATAGCGGGGGGAAAGAGACCCAGTACTTC.

The rearrangement joins TRBV24-1 to TRBJ2-7; D is tentatively TRBD1 or TRBD2 (5 bases each). V shed 3 bases and J shed 6 bases, with 11 bases lying between them. Germline CDR1 and CDR2: KGHDR and SFDVKD. The CDR3 has 13 residues. For the CDR3, the DNA is TGTGCCACCAGTGATGGGGGTAGATCCGAGCAGTACTTC. Protein: CATSDGGRSEQYF.

The chain links TRBV27 to TRBJ2-3; tentative D call: TRBD1 (6 bases). This CDR3 spans 16 amino acids. The germline gives CDR1 MNHEY, CDR2 SMNVEV (reference sequence). V was clipped by 3 bases and J by 1 base, with 14 bases between them. DNA of the CDR3: TGTGCCAGCAGTTTCGACAGGACATTCCGCACAGATACGCAGTATTTT. It yields the protein CASSFDRTFRTDTQYF.

The gene calls are TRBV18 and TRBJ2-7, with a tentative D call TRBD1 (6 bases). V lost 0 bases and J lost 6, with 9 bases in between. Germline values: CDR1 KGHSH, CDR2 LQKENI. The CDR3 is made up of 13 amino acids. The chain's CDR3 is CASSPPGATEQYF. CDR3 nucleotide sequence: TGTGCCAGCTCACCACCGGGGGCAACCGAGCAGTACTTC.

This clonotype was picked up a small number of times. J is TRBJ2-5 and V is TRBV20-1; 7 bases agree with TRBD2. The CDR3 is 13 amino acids. V gave up 5 bases and J gave up 4 bases; unmatched junction bases: 7. The V gene's germline CDR1 is DFQATT and CDR2 SNEGSKA (reference sequence). CDR3 sequence reads: CSAPPGLRETQYF. The CDR3, as DNA: TGCAGTGCTCCGCCGGGACTACGAGAGACCCAGTACTTC.

The rearrangement links TRBV5-1 to TRBJ1-1; no firm D call. The CDR3 contains 13 residues. With 5 bases removed from V and 0 bases from J, the gap between germline ends came to 8 bases. Germline V gives CDR1 SGHRS, CDR2 YFSETQ. The CDR3 nucleotides read TGCGCCAGCAGAGAACAGATGAACACTGAAGCTTTCTTT. Translation: CASREQMNTEAFF.

This clonotype was seen a handful of times. The chain links TRBV28 to TRBJ2-3; TRBD2 matches 9 bases. There are 16 residues in the CDR3. CDR1 and CDR2 (germline): MDHEN, SYDVKM. The V and J ends lost 0 bases and 2 bases, in that order; junction bases with no gene match: 3. The CDR3 sequence is CASSLWASGDTDTQYF. The CDR3 DNA sequence: TGTGCCAGCAGTTTATGGGCTAGCGGGGACACAGATACGCAGTATTTT.

This clonotype occurred a few times. The genes are TRBV7-2 and TRBJ2-1; D ambiguous. The V end lost 6 bases, the J end lost 4 bases, and 10 bases lay between the germline ends. The CDR3 spans 13 residues. From germline, CDR1 is SGHTA and CDR2 FQGNSA. CDR3 region: CASRNVGYNEQFF. The CDR3 nucleotides are TGTGCCAGCAGAAACGTAGGTTACAATGAGCAGTTCTTC. Filled out from reference TRBV7-2 and TRBJ2-1, the complete variable domain reads GAGVSQSPSNKVTEKGKDVELRCDPISGHTALYWYRQSLGQGLEFLIYFQGNSAPDKSGLPSDRFSAERTGGSVSTLTIQRTQQEDSAVYLCASRNVGYNEQFFGPGTRLTVL.

This clonotype was observed a few times. The chain links TRBV5-1 to TRBJ1-1, with 8 bases aligning to TRBD1. Germline V gene data show CDR1 as SGHRS and CDR2 as YFSETQ. With V trimmed by 5 bases and J by 3 bases, 9 bases remained unmatched. The length of the CDR3 is 15 residues. CDR3 nucleotides: TGCGCCAGCAGATGGACGGACAGGGAATACACTGAAGCTTTCTTT. Translation gives CASRWTDREYTEAFF.

This clonotype has more than one count but fewer than ten. The V and J genes are TRBV7-6 and TRBJ2-3; 8 bases align to TRBD2. This CDR3 spans 17 amino acids. V lost 1 base and J lost 6; bases outside the gene matches: 12. Per the germline V gene, CDR1 is SGHVS and CDR2 is FNYEAQ. The CDR3: CASSLGLREGTGDTQYF. The DNA of the CDR3 is TGTGCCAGCAGCTTAGGGTTACGGGAGGGCACGGGGGATACGCAGTATTTT.

The chain joins TRBV4-3 to TRBJ2-7; D is uncertain. Germline loops: CDR1 LGHNA, CDR2 YSLEER. V gave up 3 bases and J gave up 5 bases, with 23 bases separating them. The CDR3 runs 17 residues. This CDR3 is CASSQEKGRARFNEQYF. DNA for the CDR3: TGCGCCAGCAGCCAGGAAAAAGGACGGGCTCGGTTCAACGAGCAGTACTTC.

This clonotype has more than one count but fewer than ten. V and J are TRBV19 and TRBJ1-1; D is perhaps TRBD1 (5 bases). Deletions cut 3 bases from V and 4 bases from J, with 9 bases between. The CDR3 has 13 residues. Looked up from germline, CDR1 is LNHDA and CDR2 is SQIVND (reference sequence). The CDR3: CASSILQGTEAFF. The CDR3 DNA reads as TGTGCCAGTAGTATTCTCCAGGGCACTGAAGCTTTCTTT.

This clonotype has at least ten counts. The chain links TRBV12-3 or TRBV12-4 to TRBJ2-1; D gene uncertain. The CDR3 is 14 amino acids. The V gene lost 1 base and the J gene lost 0 bases, with 4 bases spanning the gap. This CDR3 reads CASSLEPSYNEQFF. In DNA form, the CDR3 reads TGTGCCAGCAGTTTAGAGCCCTCCTACAATGAGCAGTTCTTC.

This chain connects TRBV4-3 to TRBJ2-1; maybe TRBD2 (6 bases). Germline values: CDR1 LGHNA, CDR2 YSLEER. This CDR3 region has 17 residues. Trimming pared 0 bases from V and 2 bases from J, leaving 14 bases between. CDR3 sequence reads: CASSQDPSGLPYNEQFF. In nucleotides, the CDR3 is TGCGCCAGCAGCCAAGATCCCAGCGGGCTTCCCTACAATGAGCAGTTCTTC.

The V gene is TRBV6-5, the J gene TRBJ2-4; TRBD1 matches 7 bases. Per the germline V gene, CDR1 is MNHEY and CDR2 is SVGAGI. This CDR3 region has 15 residues. J was trimmed by 3 bases and V by 2 bases; bases with no gene match: 4. DNA for the CDR3: TGTGCCAGCAGTTACCATACAGGGGTCAAAAACATTCAGTACTTC. Protein: CASSYHTGVKNIQYF.

The chain joins TRBV7-9 to TRBJ2-7; D unresolved. CDR3 length equals 14 residues. CDR1 SEHNR and CDR2 FQNEAQ come from the germline V gene (reference sequence). Trimming shortened V by 5 bases and J by 2 bases, and 13 bases separated the two germline ends. Here the CDR3 reads CASSPKGGTYEQYF. The CDR3 bases are TGTGCCAGCAGCCCGAAGGGCGGAACCTACGAGCAGTACTTC.

The chain uses TRBV6-1 and TRBJ1-4; D is possibly TRBD1 (6 bases). V was trimmed by 6 bases and J by 2 bases, leaving 13 bases between them. The V gene's germline CDR1 is MNHNS and CDR2 SASEGT. This CDR3 comprises 15 residues. The CDR3 sequence is CASRSQGWTNEKLFF. Here the CDR3 DNA reads TGTGCCAGCAGGTCACAGGGATGGACTAATGAAAAACTGTTTTTT.